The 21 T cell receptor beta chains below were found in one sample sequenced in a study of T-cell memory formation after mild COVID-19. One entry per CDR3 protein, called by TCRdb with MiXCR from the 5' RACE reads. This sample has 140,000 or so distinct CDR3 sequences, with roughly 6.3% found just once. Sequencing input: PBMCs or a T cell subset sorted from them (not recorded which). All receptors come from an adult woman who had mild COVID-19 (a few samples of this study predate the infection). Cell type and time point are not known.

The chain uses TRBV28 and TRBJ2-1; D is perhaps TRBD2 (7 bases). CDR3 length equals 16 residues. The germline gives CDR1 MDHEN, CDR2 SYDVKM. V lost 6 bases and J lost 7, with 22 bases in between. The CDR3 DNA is TGTGCCAGCAGAATAGCAGGTCGGGGGGCGCGGAATGAGCAGTTCTTC. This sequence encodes CASRIAGRGARNEQFF.

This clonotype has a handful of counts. CDR3 region: CASGAGWDQGETQYF. The DNA of the CDR3 is TGTGCCAGCGGGGCCGGTTGGGACCAAGGGGAGACCCAGTACTTC. This sequence joins TRBV5-6 and TRBJ2-5; D might be TRBD1 or TRBD2, each matching 5 bases. V was clipped by 7 bases and J by 5 bases, with 21 bases between them. CDR1 is SGHDT and CDR2 is YYEEEE in the germline V gene. This CDR3 is 15 amino acids long. Drawing the rest from reference TRBV5-6 and TRBJ2-5, the complete variable domain is DAGVTQSPTHLIKTRGQQVTLRCSPKSGHDTVSWYQQALGQGPQFIFQYYEEEERQRGNFPDRFSGHQFPNYSSELNVNALLLGDSALYLCASGAGWDQGETQYFGPGTRLLVL.

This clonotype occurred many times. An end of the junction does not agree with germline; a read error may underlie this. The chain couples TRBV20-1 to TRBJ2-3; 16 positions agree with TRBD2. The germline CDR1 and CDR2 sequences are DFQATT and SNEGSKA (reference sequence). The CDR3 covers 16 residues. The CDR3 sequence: CSVRMGLAGGVDTQYF. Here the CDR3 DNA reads TGCAGTGTTAGAATGGGACTAGCGGGAGGGGTCGATACGCAGTATTTT.

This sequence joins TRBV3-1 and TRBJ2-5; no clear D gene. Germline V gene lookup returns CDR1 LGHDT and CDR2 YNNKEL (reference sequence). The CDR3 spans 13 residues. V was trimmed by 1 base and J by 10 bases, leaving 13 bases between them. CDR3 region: CASSQGHEGNQYF. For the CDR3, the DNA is TGTGCCAGCAGCCAAGGGCATGAAGGTAACCAGTACTTC.

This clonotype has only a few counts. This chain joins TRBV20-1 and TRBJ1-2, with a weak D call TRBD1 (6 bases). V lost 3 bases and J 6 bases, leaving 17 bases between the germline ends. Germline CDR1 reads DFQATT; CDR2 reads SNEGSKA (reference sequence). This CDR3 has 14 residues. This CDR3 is CSASKLGAANGYTF. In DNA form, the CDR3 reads TGCAGTGCTAGCAAGCTGGGGGCGGCGAATGGCTACACCTTC.

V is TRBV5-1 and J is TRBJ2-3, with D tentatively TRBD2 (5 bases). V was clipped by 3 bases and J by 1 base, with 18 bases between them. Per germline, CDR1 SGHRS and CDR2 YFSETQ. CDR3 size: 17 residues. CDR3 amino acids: CASSSGLGSMGTDTQYF. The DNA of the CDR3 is TGCGCCAGCAGCTCCGGACTCGGCTCGATGGGCACAGATACGCAGTATTTT.

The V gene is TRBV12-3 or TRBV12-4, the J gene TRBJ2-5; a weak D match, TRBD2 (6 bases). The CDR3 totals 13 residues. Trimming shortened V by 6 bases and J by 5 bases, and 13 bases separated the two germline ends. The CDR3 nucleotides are TGTGCCAGCAGCCCCGGGACTCCGGAGACCCAGTACTTC. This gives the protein CASSPGTPETQYF.

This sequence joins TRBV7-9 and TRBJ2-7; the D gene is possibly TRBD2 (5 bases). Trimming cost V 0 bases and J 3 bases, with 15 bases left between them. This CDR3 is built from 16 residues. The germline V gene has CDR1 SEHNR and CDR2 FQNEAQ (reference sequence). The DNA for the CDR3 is TGTGCCAGCAGCTTAGCTTCGGCAGCCGGGGACTACGAGCAGTACTTC. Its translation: CASSLASAAGDYEQYF. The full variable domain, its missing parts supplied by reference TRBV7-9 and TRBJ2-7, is DTGVSQNPRHKITKRGQNVTFRCDPISEHNRLYWYRQTLGQGPEFLTYFQNEAQLEKSRLLSDRFSAERPKGSFSTLEIQRTEQGDSAMYLCASSLASAAGDYEQYFGPGTRLTVT.

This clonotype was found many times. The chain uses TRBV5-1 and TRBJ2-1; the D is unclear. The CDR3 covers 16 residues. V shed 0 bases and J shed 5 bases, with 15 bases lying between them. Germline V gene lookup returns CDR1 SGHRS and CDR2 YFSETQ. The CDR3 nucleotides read TGCGCCAGCAGCTTGGAAGTGGTTGCCGCCAACAATGAGCAGTTCTTC. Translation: CASSLEVVAANNEQFF.

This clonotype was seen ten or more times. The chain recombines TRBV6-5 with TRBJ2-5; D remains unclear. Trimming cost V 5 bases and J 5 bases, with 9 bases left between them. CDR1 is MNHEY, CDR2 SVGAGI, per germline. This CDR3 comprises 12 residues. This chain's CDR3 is CASSILGETQYF. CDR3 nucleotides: TGTGCCAGCAGTATCCTCGGGGAGACCCAGTACTTC.

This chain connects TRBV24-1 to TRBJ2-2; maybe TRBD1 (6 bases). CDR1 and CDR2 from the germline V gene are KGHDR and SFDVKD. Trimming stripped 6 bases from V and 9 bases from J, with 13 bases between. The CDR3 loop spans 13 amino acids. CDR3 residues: CATSTTDSRELFF. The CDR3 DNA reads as TGTGCCACCAGTACGACGGACAGCCGGGAGCTGTTTTTT.

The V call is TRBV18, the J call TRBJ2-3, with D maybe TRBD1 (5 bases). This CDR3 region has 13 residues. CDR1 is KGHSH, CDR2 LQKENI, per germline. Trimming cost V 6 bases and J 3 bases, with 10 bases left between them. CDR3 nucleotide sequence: TGTGCCAGCTCGACAGAGCTTACAGATACGCAGTATTTT. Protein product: CASSTELTDTQYF.

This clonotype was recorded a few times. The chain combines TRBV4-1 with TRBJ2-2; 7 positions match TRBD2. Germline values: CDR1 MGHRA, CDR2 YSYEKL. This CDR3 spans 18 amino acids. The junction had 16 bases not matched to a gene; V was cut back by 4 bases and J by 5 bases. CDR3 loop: CASSPGTKPFGGTGELFF. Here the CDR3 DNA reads TGCGCCAGCAGCCCCGGGACTAAACCATTCGGGGGGACCGGGGAGCTGTTTTTT.

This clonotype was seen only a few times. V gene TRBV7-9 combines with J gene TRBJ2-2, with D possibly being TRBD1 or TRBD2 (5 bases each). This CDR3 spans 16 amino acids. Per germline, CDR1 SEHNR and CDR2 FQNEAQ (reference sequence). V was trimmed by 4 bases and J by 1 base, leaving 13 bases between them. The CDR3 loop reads CASSSGWGENTGELFF. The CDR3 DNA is TGTGCCAGCAGCTCAGGGTGGGGAGAGAACACCGGGGAGCTGTTTTTT.

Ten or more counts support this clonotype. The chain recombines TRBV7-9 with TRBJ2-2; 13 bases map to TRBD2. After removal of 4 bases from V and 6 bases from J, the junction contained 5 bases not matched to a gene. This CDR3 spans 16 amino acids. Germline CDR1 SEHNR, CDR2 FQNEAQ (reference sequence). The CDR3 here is CASSWGLAGRAGELFF. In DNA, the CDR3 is TGTGCCAGCAGCTGGGGACTAGCGGGAAGAGCCGGGGAGCTGTTTTTT. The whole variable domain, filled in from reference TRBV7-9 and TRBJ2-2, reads DTGVSQNPRHKITKRGQNVTFRCDPISEHNRLYWYRQTLGQGPEFLTYFQNEAQLEKSRLLSDRFSAERPKGSFSTLEIQRTEQGDSAMYLCASSWGLAGRAGELFFGEGSRLTVL.

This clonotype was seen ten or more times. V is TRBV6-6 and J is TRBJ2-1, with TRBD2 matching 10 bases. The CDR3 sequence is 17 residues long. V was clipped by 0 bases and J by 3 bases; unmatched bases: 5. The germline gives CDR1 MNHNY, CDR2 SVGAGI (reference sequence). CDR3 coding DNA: TGTGCCAGCAGTTACTCGCCAACTAGCGGGGTCTACAATGAGCAGTTCTTC. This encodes CASSYSPTSGVYNEQFF.

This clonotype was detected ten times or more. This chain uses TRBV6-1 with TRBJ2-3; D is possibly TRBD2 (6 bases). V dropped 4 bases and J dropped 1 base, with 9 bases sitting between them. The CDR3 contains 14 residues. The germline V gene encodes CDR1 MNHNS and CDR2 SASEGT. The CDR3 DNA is TGTGCCAGCAGTGTAACGGGGGGCACAGATACGCAGTATTTT. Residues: CASSVTGGTDTQYF.

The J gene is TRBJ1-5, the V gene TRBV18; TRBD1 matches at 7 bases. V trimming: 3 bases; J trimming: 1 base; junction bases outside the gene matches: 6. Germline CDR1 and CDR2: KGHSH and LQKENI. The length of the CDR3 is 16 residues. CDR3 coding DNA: TGTGCCAGCTCACCCAGGGGGGTGATGAGCAATCAGCCCCAGCATTTT. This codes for CASSPRGVMSNQPQHF.

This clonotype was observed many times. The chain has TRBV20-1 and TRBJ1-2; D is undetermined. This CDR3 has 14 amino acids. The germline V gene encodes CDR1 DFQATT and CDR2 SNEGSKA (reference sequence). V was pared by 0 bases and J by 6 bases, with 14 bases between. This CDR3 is CSAREPGRIDGYTF. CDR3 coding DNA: TGCAGTGCTAGAGAACCGGGTCGGATAGATGGCTACACCTTC.

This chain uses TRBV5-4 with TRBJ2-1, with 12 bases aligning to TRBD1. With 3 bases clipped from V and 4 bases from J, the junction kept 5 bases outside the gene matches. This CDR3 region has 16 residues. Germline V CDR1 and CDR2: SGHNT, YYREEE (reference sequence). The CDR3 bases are TGTGCCAGCAGCTGGGACAGGGGGCCGGCGTACAATGAGCAGTTCTTC. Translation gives CASSWDRGPAYNEQFF.

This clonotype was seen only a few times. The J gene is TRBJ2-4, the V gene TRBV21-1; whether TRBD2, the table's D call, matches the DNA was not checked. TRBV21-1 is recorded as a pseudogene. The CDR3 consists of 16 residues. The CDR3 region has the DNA TGTGCCAGCAGCAACGAGTGGCCCCTGGCCAAAAACATTCAGTACTTC. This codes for CASSNEWPLAKNIQYF.